These 12 T cell receptor beta chains were sequenced from one sample in a study of shared clonotypes between healthy human individuals. The data were produced by immunoSEQ multiplex PCR, yet TCRdb's version contains in-frame clones alone and is incomplete. The sample carries approximately 2,300,000 clones, 85% to 95% recorded once. The material sequenced was naive CD4+ T cells from PBMCs. The subset was: CD45RA+ positively selected. Source of these receptors: a man between 18 and 29 years old in good health. Some clones in this sample may be carry-over from other donors' samples.

The chain employs TRBV27 and TRBJ1-2; D not resolved. CDR1 and CDR2 (germline): MNHEY, SMNVEV (reference sequence). V was shortened by 6 bases and J by 2 bases, with 4 bases between the two germline ends. CDR3 size: 11 residues. The CDR3 protein is CASRANYGYTF. The CDR3 region has the DNA TGTGCCAGCAGGGCAAACTATGGCTACACCTTC.

The chain combines TRBV9 with TRBJ1-3; D unresolved. CDR3 length: 14 residues. V lost 1 base to trimming and J lost 2 bases, with 7 bases between them. CDR1 and CDR2 (germline): SGDLS, YYNGEE. The CDR3 loop is CASSVSGAGNTIYF. The CDR3 nucleotides are TGTGCCAGCAGCGTAAGCGGGGCTGGAAACACCATATATTTT.

J is TRBJ1-5 and V is TRBV5-1, with 7 positions matching TRBD1. Germline V CDR1 and CDR2: SGHRS, YFSETQ. The CDR3 length is 16 residues. J lost 2 bases, V lost 4 bases, and 9 bases had no gene match. The DNA of the CDR3 is TGCGCCAGCAGCCCAACAGGGGATAGCCGCAATCAGCCCCAGCATTTT. This translates into CASSPTGDSRNQPQHF.

Comments on this clone: The identical CDR3 is also encoded by other nucleotide sequences in the sample. The chain links TRBV7-9 to TRBJ2-5; a weak D match, TRBD1 (6 bases). V dropped 2 bases and J dropped 5 bases, with 12 bases sitting between them. The CDR3 has 14 residues. Germline-derived CDR1 and CDR2 are SEHNR and FQNEAQ (reference sequence). The CDR3 reads CASSLSRGGETQYF. CDR3 DNA: TGTGCCAGCAGCTTAAGCAGGGGCGGGGAGACCCAGTACTTC.

This rearrangement joins TRBV2 to TRBJ2-3; 8 bases map to TRBD2. The CDR3 sequence is 14 residues long. V gave up 6 bases and J gave up 5 bases; unmatched junction bases: 7. Germline V gives CDR1 SNHLY, CDR2 FYNNEI. This CDR3 is CASSPTSVEDTQYF. The CDR3 DNA reads as TGTGCCAGCAGCCCGACTAGCGTTGAAGATACGCAGTATTTT.

The V call is TRBV6-6, the J call TRBJ1-4; the match to TRBD1 covers 7 bases. Trimming cost V 5 bases and J 5 bases; bases outside gene matches: 8. This CDR3 has 15 residues. Germline V gives CDR1 MNHNY, CDR2 SVGAGI (reference sequence). In DNA, the CDR3 is TGTGCCAGCAGTGGACCGGGACAGAGAAATGAAAAACTGTTTTTT. This codes for CASSGPGQRNEKLFF.

This clone was seen only once. The gene calls are TRBV2 and TRBJ2-1; D unclear. CDR3 size: 12 residues. V was clipped by 7 bases and J by 7 bases, with 11 bases between them. Germline V gene sequence: CDR1 SNHLY, CDR2 FYNNEI. CDR3 sequence (DNA): TGTGCCAGCAAGAACTATCCGAATGAGCAGTTCTTC. Amino acids: CASKNYPNEQFF.

This clone was recorded once. The V gene is TRBV7-6, the J gene TRBJ2-2, with unresolved D. Germline values: CDR1 SGHVS, CDR2 FNYEAQ. The CDR3 is 14 amino acids. Trimming removed 6 bases from V and 5 bases from J, with 13 bases in between. The CDR3 DNA is TGTGCCAGCAGGGGGTCCGGTAGGACCGGGGAGCTGTTTTTT. This encodes CASRGSGRTGELFF.

The genes are TRBV28 and TRBJ2-7; D uncertain. The CDR3 totals 11 residues. Trimming shortened V by 5 bases and J by 3 bases, and 5 bases separated the two germline ends. CDR1 and CDR2 (germline): MDHEN, SYDVKM. The CDR3 reads CASSGNYEQYF. DNA for the CDR3: TGTGCCAGCAGTGGGAACTACGAGCAGTACTTC.

In this sample, this clone turned up a few times. Other DNA sequences in the same sample also yield this CDR3. V is TRBV18 and J is TRBJ2-5; the D is unclear. Per germline, CDR1 KGHSH and CDR2 LQKENI. V dropped 3 bases and J dropped 4 bases, with 3 bases sitting between them. There are 11 residues in the CDR3. The CDR3 protein is CASSPRETQYF. The CDR3 DNA sequence: TGTGCCAGCTCACCGAGAGAGACCCAGTACTTC.

On this clone: Distinct nucleotide sequences in the sample also encode this CDR3. The chain employs TRBV7-8 and TRBJ1-2; 7 bases match TRBD1. This CDR3 has 13 residues. V shed 5 bases and J 3 bases; nucleotides not matched to a gene: 3. Germline V gene data show CDR1 as SGHVS and CDR2 as FQNEAQ. CDR3 loop: CASSPQGDYGYTF. The CDR3 region has the DNA TGTGCCAGCAGCCCCCAGGGGGACTATGGCTACACCTTC. Using reference TRBV7-8 and TRBJ1-2 for the parts outside the CDR3, the full variable domain is GAGVSQSPRYKVAKRGQDVALRCDPISGHVSLFWYQQALGQGPEFLTYFQNEAQLDKSGLPSDRFFAERPEGSVSTLKIQRTQQEDSAVYLCASSPQGDYGYTFGSGTRLTVV.

The genes are TRBV6-5 and TRBJ2-1; possibly TRBD2 for D (5 bases). V lost 6 bases and J lost 1, with 13 bases in between. Germline values: CDR1 MNHEY, CDR2 SVGAGI. This CDR3 contains 15 residues. DNA of the CDR3: TGTGCCAGCAGCCGTACCGGGGATTCCTACAATGAGCAGTTCTTC. This translates into CASSRTGDSYNEQFF.